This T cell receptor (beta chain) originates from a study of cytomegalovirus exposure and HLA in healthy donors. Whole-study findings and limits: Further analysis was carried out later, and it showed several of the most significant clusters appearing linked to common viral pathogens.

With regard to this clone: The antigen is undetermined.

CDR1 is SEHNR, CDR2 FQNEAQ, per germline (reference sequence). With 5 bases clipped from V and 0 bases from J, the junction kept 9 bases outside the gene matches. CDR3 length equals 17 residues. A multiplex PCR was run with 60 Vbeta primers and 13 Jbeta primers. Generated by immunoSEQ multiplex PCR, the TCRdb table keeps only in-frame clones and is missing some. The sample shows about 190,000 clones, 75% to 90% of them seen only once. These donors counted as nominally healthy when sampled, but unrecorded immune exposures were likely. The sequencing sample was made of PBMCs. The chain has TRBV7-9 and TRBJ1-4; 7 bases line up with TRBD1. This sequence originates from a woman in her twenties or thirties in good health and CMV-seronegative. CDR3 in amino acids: CASSDRFTGATNEKLFF. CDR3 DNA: TGTGCCAGCAGCGACCGTTTCACAGGGGCAACTAATGAAAAACTGTTTTTT. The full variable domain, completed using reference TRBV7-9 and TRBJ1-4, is DTGVSQNPRHKITKRGQNVTFRCDPISEHNRLYWYRQTLGQGPEFLTYFQNEAQLEKSRLLSDRFSAERPKGSFSTLEIQRTEQGDSAMYLCASSDRFTGATNEKLFFGSGTQLSVL.